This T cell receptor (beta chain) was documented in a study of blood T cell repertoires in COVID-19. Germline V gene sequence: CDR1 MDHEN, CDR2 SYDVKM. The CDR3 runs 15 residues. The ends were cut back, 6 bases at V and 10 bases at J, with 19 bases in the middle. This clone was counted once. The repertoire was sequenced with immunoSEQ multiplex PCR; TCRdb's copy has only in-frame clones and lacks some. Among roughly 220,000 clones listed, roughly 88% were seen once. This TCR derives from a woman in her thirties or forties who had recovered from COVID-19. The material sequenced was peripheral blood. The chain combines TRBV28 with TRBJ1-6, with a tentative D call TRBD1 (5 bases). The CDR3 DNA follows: TGTGCCAGCAGAACAGCCGGGGGGGAGGGCTCACCCCTCCACTTT. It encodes CASRTAGGEGSPLHF.